A selection of T cell receptor beta chains follows, all from one sample in a study of blood T cell repertoires in COVID-19. The repertoire was sequenced with immunoSEQ multiplex PCR; TCRdb's copy has only in-frame clones and lacks some. The sample lists 95,000 to 150,000 clones, 85% occurring once. Sequencing was done on a sample of peripheral blood. Receptors were obtained from a man older than 75 with active or convalescent COVID-19. CDR3s leave out the opening cysteine and the closing phenylalanine or tryptophan. A D gene is named only where the DNA matches it firmly.

length	V	D	J	CDR3
14	TRBV7-9	TRBD1	TRBJ2-3	ASSIRGQGASDTQY
12	TRBV3-1/TRBV3-2	TRBD2	TRBJ2-7	ASSPSGLAREQY
17	TRBV7-6	TRBD2	TRBJ2-3	ASSRLLAGDLKSTDTQY
16	TRBV4-2	TRBD2	TRBJ2-2	ASSQEPSGSSNTGELF
11	TRBV6-5	TRBD1	TRBJ2-7	ASIRTGTGEQY
13	TRBV19	TRBD1	TRBJ1-2	ASLTGASPNYGYT
13	TRBV7-2	.	TRBJ2-3	ASSLRQASTDTQY
13	TRBV19	TRBD1	TRBJ2-2	ASRNRGRGTGELF
11	TRBV12-3/TRBV12-4	TRBD1	TRBJ1-5	ASSGTGDQPQH
11	TRBV6-6	.	TRBJ1-2	ASRTDRSGGYT
12	TRBV3-1/TRBV3-2	.	TRBJ1-5	ASRGAGSNQPQH
13	TRBV18	.	TRBJ1-5	ASSPPNGARQPQH
13	TRBV19	TRBD2	TRBJ2-1	ATTRGTSGNGEQF
13	TRBV24-1	.	TRBJ1-2	ATSGRRGTNYGYT
13	TRBV7-9	TRBD2	TRBJ2-1	ASSPWTSGYNEQF
12	TRBV14	TRBD1	TRBJ2-2	ASSQQTGAGELF
11	TRBV19	TRBD2	TRBJ2-7	ASSIGVAGEQY
14	TRBV27	TRBD1	TRBJ2-1	ASRTSGTGVSNEQF